Listed below are T cell receptor beta chains from one sample, sequenced in a study of blood T cell repertoires in COVID-19. Produced via immunoSEQ multiplex PCR; TCRdb's table is partial and in-frame only. The data hold around 60,000 clones, with 84% observed a single time. Specimen: peripheral blood. The receptors here all came from a woman in her fifties or sixties with acute or convalescent COVID-19. The CDR3 runs from the conserved cysteine through the conserved F or W. D genes are given only for firm matches. The size field is filled for only some rows; it gives once, few, many or a size class.

d_gene: TRBD1
j_gene: TRBJ1-3
abundance: -
v_gene: TRBV6-5
CDR3aa: CASATGEAYTIYF
CDR3nt: TGTGCCAGCGCGACAGGGGAAGCGTACACCATATATTTT

d_gene: -
j_gene: TRBJ1-2
abundance: -
v_gene: TRBV6-5
CDR3aa: CGIGGLEGRGYTF
CDR3nt: TGTGGGATAGGCGGGCTTGAGGGTCGAGGCTACACCTTC

d_gene: -
j_gene: TRBJ2-7
abundance: -
v_gene: TRBV9
CDR3aa: CASSTGWSSYEQYF
CDR3nt: TGTGCCAGCAGTACGGGGTGGAGCTCCTACGAGCAGTACTTC

d_gene: -
j_gene: TRBJ1-1
abundance: -
v_gene: TRBV18
CDR3aa: CASSPEMVFSEAFF
CDR3nt: TGTGCCAGCTCACCCGAGATGGTGTTCTCTGAAGCTTTCTTT

d_gene: -
j_gene: TRBJ1-5
abundance: -
v_gene: TRBV3-1/TRBV3-2
CDR3aa: CASSHGQGFPQHF
CDR3nt: TGTGCCAGCAGCCATGGTCAGGGCTTTCCCCAGCATTTT

d_gene: -
j_gene: TRBJ2-1
abundance: -
v_gene: TRBV6-5
CDR3aa: CASSYSRLVNEQFF
CDR3nt: TGTGCCAGCAGTTACTCGAGGCTAGTTAATGAGCAGTTCTTC

d_gene: -
j_gene: TRBJ1-3
abundance: once
v_gene: TRBV19
CDR3aa: CASSSTGNSGNTIYF
CDR3nt: TGTGCCAGTAGTAGCACAGGGAACTCTGGAAACACCATATATTTT

d_gene: -
j_gene: TRBJ1-3
abundance: -
v_gene: TRBV10-2
CDR3aa: CASRPNAGAGNTIYF
CDR3nt: TGCGCCAGCAGGCCAAATGCAGGGGCTGGAAACACCATATATTTT

d_gene: -
j_gene: TRBJ1-1
abundance: -
v_gene: TRBV6-6
CDR3aa: CASRAPLQGGKTEAFF
CDR3nt: TGTGCCAGCAGAGCCCCTTTACAGGGAGGGAAAACTGAAGCTTTCTTT

d_gene: -
j_gene: TRBJ2-4
abundance: few
v_gene: TRBV7-2
CDR3aa: CASSLSIGGEIQYF
CDR3nt: TGTGCCAGCAGCTTAAGTATCGGAGGGGAAATTCAGTACTTC

d_gene: TRBD2
j_gene: TRBJ2-1
abundance: -
v_gene: TRBV25-1
CDR3aa: CASSVASGPNEQFF
CDR3nt: TGTGCCAGCAGTGTGGCTAGCGGACCCAATGAGCAGTTCTTC

d_gene: -
j_gene: TRBJ2-1
abundance: -
v_gene: TRBV5-4
CDR3aa: CASSSPRGYNEQFF
CDR3nt: TGTGCCAGCAGCTCTCCGAGGGGGTACAATGAGCAGTTCTTC

d_gene: -
j_gene: TRBJ2-7
abundance: few
v_gene: TRBV6-5
CDR3aa: CASSRTSSYEQYF
CDR3nt: TGTGCCAGCAGCCGGACAAGCTCCTACGAGCAGTACTTC

d_gene: TRBD2
j_gene: TRBJ2-7
abundance: -
v_gene: TRBV5-4
CDR3aa: CASSPDIAGALQQYF
CDR3nt: TGTGCCAGCAGCCCGGACATAGCGGGGGCTCTCCAACAGTACTTC

d_gene: TRBD1
j_gene: TRBJ1-2
abundance: -
v_gene: TRBV5-1
CDR3aa: CASSLGLTGNNYGYTF
CDR3nt: TGCGCCAGCAGCTTGGGGTTGACAGGGAATAACTATGGCTACACCTTC

d_gene: TRBD1
j_gene: TRBJ1-4
abundance: once
v_gene: TRBV5-1
CDR3aa: CASSRRTGANEKLFF
CDR3nt: TGCGCCAGCAGCCGGCGGACAGGGGCGAATGAAAAACTGTTTTTT

d_gene: -
j_gene: TRBJ1-5
abundance: -
v_gene: TRBV5-8
CDR3aa: CASSDNYQPQHF
CDR3nt: TGTGCCAGCAGCGACAATTATCAGCCCCAGCATTTT

d_gene: -
j_gene: TRBJ1-4
abundance: -
v_gene: TRBV12-3/TRBV12-4
CDR3aa: CASTLDSNEKLFF
CDR3nt: TGTGCCAGCACCTTGGACTCTAATGAAAAACTGTTTTTT

d_gene: TRBD1
j_gene: TRBJ2-2
abundance: -
v_gene: TRBV6-5
CDR3aa: CASRHDRAHTGELFF
CDR3nt: TGTGCCAGCAGACATGACAGGGCCCACACCGGGGAGCTGTTTTTT

d_gene: TRBD1
j_gene: TRBJ1-4
abundance: -
v_gene: TRBV5-1
CDR3aa: CASSGQGAANEKLFF
CDR3nt: TGCGCCAGCAGCGGACAGGGGGCAGCTAATGAAAAACTGTTTTTT

d_gene: TRBD1
j_gene: TRBJ1-5
abundance: -
v_gene: TRBV30
CDR3aa: CAWSVRTGGQPQHF
CDR3nt: TGTGCCTGGAGTGTAAGGACAGGGGGTCAGCCCCAGCATTTT

d_gene: TRBD1
j_gene: TRBJ1-1
abundance: -
v_gene: TRBV5-4
CDR3aa: CASSFDRVSNTEAFF
CDR3nt: TGTGCCAGCAGCTTCGACAGGGTATCGAACACTGAAGCTTTCTTT

d_gene: -
j_gene: TRBJ1-2
abundance: -
v_gene: TRBV24-1
CDR3aa: CATSPGHLRNGYTF
CDR3nt: TGTGCCACCAGCCCCGGTCATTTACGTAATGGCTACACCTTC

d_gene: -
j_gene: TRBJ1-1
abundance: medium-sized
v_gene: TRBV4-1
CDR3aa: CASSQGMGRPEAFF
CDR3nt: TGCGCCAGCAGCCAAGGGATGGGCAGGCCTGAAGCTTTCTTT

d_gene: -
j_gene: TRBJ1-4
abundance: -
v_gene: TRBV2
CDR3aa: CASNVQGPTNEKLFF
CDR3nt: TGTGCCAGCAATGTGCAGGGGCCAACTAATGAAAAACTGTTTTTT

d_gene: -
j_gene: TRBJ2-1
abundance: -
v_gene: TRBV5-1
CDR3aa: CASSKLQGPENEQFF
CDR3nt: TGCGCCAGCAGCAAGCTGCAGGGGCCGGAGAATGAGCAGTTCTTC

d_gene: -
j_gene: TRBJ1-1
abundance: -
v_gene: TRBV11-2
CDR3aa: CASSLDPITEAFF
CDR3nt: TGTGCCAGCAGCTTAGATCCCATTACTGAAGCTTTCTTT

d_gene: -
j_gene: TRBJ1-5
abundance: -
v_gene: TRBV19
CDR3aa: CASRTRDIRQPQHF
CDR3nt: TGTGCCAGTAGGACCCGGGACATTCGACAGCCCCAGCATTTT

d_gene: TRBD2
j_gene: TRBJ2-1
abundance: -
v_gene: TRBV2
CDR3aa: CASSEAYTTSGGNEQFF
CDR3nt: TGTGCCAGCAGTGAAGCTTATACGACTAGCGGGGGTAATGAGCAGTTCTTC

d_gene: -
j_gene: TRBJ1-1
abundance: -
v_gene: TRBV12-3/TRBV12-4
CDR3aa: CASSFTGGTEAFF
CDR3nt: TGTGCCAGCAGTTTTACGGGGGGGACTGAAGCTTTCTTT

d_gene: -
j_gene: TRBJ1-1
abundance: -
v_gene: TRBV13
CDR3aa: CASSSYRGEAFF
CDR3nt: TGTGCCAGCAGCTCCTATCGAGGTGAAGCTTTCTTT

d_gene: -
j_gene: TRBJ2-3
abundance: -
v_gene: TRBV30
CDR3aa: CAWSLKQGWGADTQYF
CDR3nt: TGTGCCTGGAGTTTAAAACAGGGCTGGGGAGCGGATACGCAGTATTTT

d_gene: TRBD1
j_gene: TRBJ2-3
abundance: -
v_gene: TRBV20-1
CDR3aa: CSASSGQGGADTQYF
CDR3nt: TGCAGTGCTAGTTCCGGACAGGGCGGGGCAGATACGCAGTATTTT

d_gene: -
j_gene: TRBJ1-6
abundance: -
v_gene: TRBV6-5
CDR3aa: CASGRVFENSPLHF
CDR3nt: TGTGCCAGCGGGAGGGTTTTTGAGAATTCACCCCTCCACTTT

d_gene: TRBD1
j_gene: TRBJ2-3
abundance: -
v_gene: TRBV7-9
CDR3aa: CAMRGQEGADTQYF
CDR3nt: TGTGCCATGCGGGGACAGGAAGGGGCAGATACGCAGTATTTT

d_gene: -
j_gene: TRBJ1-6
abundance: -
v_gene: TRBV9
CDR3aa: CASSVGFGPNSPLHF
CDR3nt: TGTGCCAGCAGCGTAGGGTTTGGGCCGAATTCACCCCTCCACTTT

d_gene: TRBD2
j_gene: TRBJ2-3
abundance: -
v_gene: TRBV2
CDR3aa: CASSSGGDTDTQYF
CDR3nt: TGTGCCAGCAGTAGCGGGGGAGACACAGATACGCAGTATTTT

d_gene: -
j_gene: TRBJ2-2
abundance: -
v_gene: TRBV11-3
CDR3aa: CASISGVLNTGELFF
CDR3nt: TGTGCCAGCATTAGCGGAGTTTTGAACACCGGGGAGCTGTTTTTT

d_gene: -
j_gene: TRBJ2-7
abundance: -
v_gene: TRBV24-1
CDR3aa: CALSSGCSYEQYF
CDR3nt: TGTGCCCTCAGTAGCGGATGTTCCTACGAGCAGTACTTC

d_gene: -
j_gene: TRBJ1-2
abundance: once
v_gene: TRBV12-3/TRBV12-4
CDR3aa: CASKAWGDYGYTF
CDR3nt: TGTGCCAGCAAAGCATGGGGGGACTATGGCTACACCTTC

d_gene: -
j_gene: TRBJ2-4
abundance: few
v_gene: TRBV5-1
CDR3aa: CASSLVGEFNIQYF
CDR3nt: TGCGCCAGCAGCTTGGTCGGGGAGTTCAACATTCAGTACTTC

d_gene: -
j_gene: TRBJ2-7
abundance: -
v_gene: TRBV3-1/TRBV3-2
CDR3aa: CASSRTPAGGGPSVEQYF
CDR3nt: TGTGCCAGCAGCCGAACCCCTGCCGGGGGAGGACCCTCGGTCGAGCAGTACTTC

d_gene: -
j_gene: TRBJ1-1
abundance: -
v_gene: TRBV5-5
CDR3aa: CASSRTNRESEAFF
CDR3nt: TGTGCCAGCAGCCGGACGAACAGGGAGTCTGAAGCTTTCTTT

d_gene: -
j_gene: TRBJ1-1
abundance: -
v_gene: TRBV2
CDR3aa: CASSAWTGLEAFF
CDR3nt: TGTGCCAGCAGTGCCTGGACTGGCCTTGAAGCTTTCTTT

d_gene: TRBD1
j_gene: TRBJ2-6
abundance: many
v_gene: TRBV19
CDR3aa: CASSTRDRGLTGANVLTF
CDR3nt: TGTGCCAGTAGTACCCGGGACAGGGGGCTCACTGGGGCCAACGTCCTGACTTTC

d_gene: -
j_gene: TRBJ1-6
abundance: few
v_gene: TRBV3-1/TRBV3-2
CDR3aa: CASSPGGYSPLHF
CDR3nt: TGTGCCAGCAGCCCAGGCGGGTATTCACCCCTCCACTTT

d_gene: -
j_gene: TRBJ1-1
abundance: -
v_gene: TRBV5-5
CDR3aa: CASSLLIVNTEAFF
CDR3nt: TGTGCCAGCAGCCTATTAATAGTGAACACTGAAGCTTTCTTT

d_gene: TRBD2
j_gene: TRBJ2-5
abundance: -
v_gene: TRBV2
CDR3aa: CASRLAGIPQETQYF
CDR3nt: TGTGCCAGCAGACTAGCGGGGATCCCCCAAGAGACCCAGTACTTC

d_gene: -
j_gene: TRBJ1-4
abundance: -
v_gene: TRBV18
CDR3aa: CASSPPLGEKLFF
CDR3nt: TGTGCCAGCTCACCACCCCTGGGCGAAAAACTGTTTTTT

d_gene: TRBD1
j_gene: TRBJ1-1
abundance: -
v_gene: TRBV5-1
CDR3aa: CASSLGRTGNTEAFF
CDR3nt: TGCGCCAGCAGCTTGGGAAGGACAGGGAACACTGAAGCTTTCTTT

d_gene: TRBD2
j_gene: TRBJ2-2
abundance: once
v_gene: TRBV23-1
CDR3aa: CASSQSQRGGRANTGELFF
CDR3nt: TGCGCCAGCAGTCAATCCCAGCGGGGGGGTAGGGCGAACACCGGGGAGCTGTTTTTT

d_gene: TRBD1
j_gene: TRBJ1-2
abundance: -
v_gene: TRBV27
CDR3aa: CASSTDRTYGYTF
CDR3nt: TGTGCCAGCAGTACGGACAGGACCTATGGCTACACCTTC